This T cell receptor beta chain was retrieved from a study of a mutant IDH1 vaccine in newly diagnosed glioma. About the research overall: Treated patients, averaging about 40 years, were around 62% male and about 38% female. General study results and limits: Most patients, 90% to 95%, showed vaccine-induced immune responses.

The data were produced by immunoSEQ multiplex PCR, yet TCRdb's version contains in-frame clones alone and is incomplete. Of around 89,000 clones in the sample, roughly 80% were seen once. Points on this clone: Its target is unknown.

The time point is: baseline, week 1 (first vaccination visit). The treatment: pre-vaccination baseline after standard-of-care therapy. The donor cohort comprised cases of new WHO grade 3 or 4 IDH1-mutant, ATRX-lost astrocytoma. Trimming cost V 7 bases and J 4 bases; bases outside gene matches: 12. There are 17 residues in the CDR3. The germline CDR1 and CDR2 sequences are MGHDK and SYGVNS. The V gene is TRBV25-1, the J gene TRBJ2-6; TRBD1 agrees at 8 bases. The TCR sequence derives from a woman aged 50 to 65 with glioma. The sequenced sample was PBMCs, obtained from a glioma patient treated with radiotherapy, temozolomide or both. CDR3 in DNA: TGTGCCAGCACCAGGGGGCAGAGTTCGGGGGGGGCCAACGTCCTGACTTTC. Its protein is CASTRGQSSGGANVLTF.